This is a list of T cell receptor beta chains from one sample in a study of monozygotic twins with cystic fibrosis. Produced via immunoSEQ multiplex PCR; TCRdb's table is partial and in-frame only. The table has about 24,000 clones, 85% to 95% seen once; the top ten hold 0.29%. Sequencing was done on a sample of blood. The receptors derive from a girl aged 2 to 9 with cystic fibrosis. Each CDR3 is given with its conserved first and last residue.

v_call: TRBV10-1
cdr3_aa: CASSERPNSPLHF

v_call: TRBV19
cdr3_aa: CATGPGSKLTNTEAFF

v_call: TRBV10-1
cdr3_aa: CASSEQGENSPLHF

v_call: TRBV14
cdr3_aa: CASSQPGQGLSRPTYEQYF

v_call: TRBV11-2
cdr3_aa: CASSYLIRNLFTEAFF

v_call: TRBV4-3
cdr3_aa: CASSQAPWGAGTDTQYF

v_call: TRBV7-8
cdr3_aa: CASSLNAGANEQFF

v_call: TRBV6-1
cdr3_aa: CASSMRGTGSEKLFF

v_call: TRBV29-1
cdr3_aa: CSADLTGGHGYTF

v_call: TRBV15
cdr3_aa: CATSSSPRGGTGQFF

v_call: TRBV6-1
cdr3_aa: CASAGGKVDPYEQYF

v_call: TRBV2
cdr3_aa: CASKGFTEAFF

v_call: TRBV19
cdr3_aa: CASTLSSPLHF

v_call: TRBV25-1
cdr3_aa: CASSSRGKNYGYTF

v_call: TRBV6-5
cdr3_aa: CASSPVGDYGYTF

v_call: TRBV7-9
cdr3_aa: CASSQGQGAVQPQHF